These 20 T cell receptor beta chains share one sample of origin, sequenced in a study of cytomegalovirus exposure and HLA in healthy donors. This PCR relied on a set of 60 Vbeta primers and 13 Jbeta primers. Assay: immunoSEQ multiplex PCR; the TCRdb copy retains only in-frame clones and omits some. The data show roughly 160,000 clones, roughly three quarters seen once. Sequences were obtained from PBMCs. These receptors were obtained from a woman between 45 and 60 years old in good health and CMV-seropositive.

This chain uses TRBV5-4 with TRBJ2-1; TRBD2 matches at 12 bases. This CDR3 is 16 amino acids long. Germline CDR1 reads SGHNT; CDR2 reads YYREEE (reference sequence). The trim removed 3 bases at V and 7 bases at J, leaving 8 bases unmatched. The CDR3 loop is CASSYVTSGRRNEQFF. In DNA form, the CDR3 reads TGTGCCAGCAGCTATGTGACTAGCGGGAGACGTAATGAGCAGTTCTTC.

The rearrangement joins TRBV28 to TRBJ1-5; D is undetermined. Germline V CDR1 and CDR2: MDHEN, SYDVKM. The CDR3 extends over 15 amino acids. Trimming took off 4 bases at V and 5 bases at J, with 15 bases between the two ends. CDR3 residues: CASSSVEGRYQPQHF. The DNA for the CDR3 is TGTGCCAGCAGTTCAGTGGAGGGCCGGTATCAGCCCCAGCATTTT.

The J gene is TRBJ1-1, the V gene TRBV29-1, with TRBD1 matching 8 bases. From germline, CDR1 is SQVTM and CDR2 ANQGSEA. Germline trimming cut 4 bases from V and 0 bases from J; bases unmatched to any gene: 1. The CDR3 has 13 amino acids. This CDR3 reads CSVGTGMNTEAFF. CDR3 sequence (DNA): TGCAGCGTTGGGACAGGGATGAACACTGAAGCTTTCTTT.

CDR3 coding DNA: TGTGCCAGCAGCAGGACTAGCGGGGAAACAGATACGCAGTATTTT. Encoded protein: CASSRTSGETDTQYF. This chain uses TRBV7-2 with TRBJ2-3, with 12 nucleotides matching TRBD2. V lost 5 bases, J lost 3 bases, and 3 bases stayed unmatched. This CDR3 is 15 amino acids long. The V gene's germline CDR1 is SGHTA and CDR2 FQGNSA.

The chain links TRBV7-2 to TRBJ2-7; D may be TRBD2 (5 bases). The CDR3 has 14 residues. CDR1 and CDR2 from the germline V gene are SGHTA and FQGNSA. Trimming cost V 0 bases and J 7 bases, with 13 bases left between them. The CDR3 reads CASSLARDSREQYF. The CDR3 DNA follows: TGTGCCAGCAGCTTAGCTCGGGATTCGCGGGAGCAGTACTTC.

This clone was recorded only once. The chain has TRBV5-6 and TRBJ1-5; 7 bases are shared with TRBD1. The germline V gene encodes CDR1 SGHDT and CDR2 YYEEEE. The CDR3 is 16 amino acids. The V segment lost 0 bases and the J segment 4 bases; nucleotides outside the gene matches: 7. The CDR3 DNA sequence: TGTGCCAGCAGCTTGGGGGGCAGGGGGTTAAATCAGCCCCAGCATTTT. Translating it yields CASSLGGRGLNQPQHF.

The chain couples TRBV7-2 to TRBJ1-2; 8 nucleotides match TRBD1. The V gene's germline CDR1 is SGHTA and CDR2 FQGNSA. The trim removed 5 bases at V and 8 bases at J, leaving 7 bases unmatched. The length of the CDR3 is 13 residues. The CDR3 protein is CASSPGQGRGYTF. Written as DNA, the CDR3 is TGTGCCAGCAGCCCCGGACAGGGAAGGGGCTACACCTTC. Full variable domain (remainder filled in from reference TRBV7-2 and TRBJ1-2): GAGVSQSPSNKVTEKGKDVELRCDPISGHTALYWYRQSLGQGLEFLIYFQGNSAPDKSGLPSDRFSAERTGGSVSTLTIQRTQQEDSAVYLCASSPGQGRGYTFGSGTRLTVV.

This sequence joins TRBV5-6 and TRBJ1-4; D is unclear. The CDR3 length is 15 residues. The ends were cut back, 3 bases at V and 8 bases at J, with 17 bases in the middle. Germline assignment: CDR1 SGHDT and CDR2 YYEEEE. CDR3 amino acids: CASSYRAGGHEKLFF. The CDR3 DNA follows: TGTGCCAGCAGCTACCGGGCGGGAGGGCACGAAAAACTGTTTTTT.

V usage is TRBV28 and J usage is TRBJ1-1; D is possibly TRBD1 (6 bases). Germline V gene data show CDR1 as MDHEN and CDR2 as SYDVKM. V dropped 4 bases and J dropped 0 bases, with 15 bases sitting between them. The CDR3 length is 16 residues. The CDR3 DNA reads TGTGCCAGCAGTTCACCGGGACAAAAGGTGAACACTGAAGCTTTCTTT. Its protein is CASSSPGQKVNTEAFF.

The rearrangement uses TRBV6-5 and TRBJ1-2; D unresolved. In germline, CDR1 is MNHEY, CDR2 SVGAGI. V gave up 6 bases and J gave up 7 bases, with 15 bases separating them. The CDR3 has 13 amino acids. CDR3 region: CASRPDGTGGYTF. The CDR3 nucleotides are TGTGCCAGCAGACCTGACGGAACGGGTGGCTACACCTTC.

This clone showed up just a few times. The chain is built from TRBV19 and TRBJ2-7; 8 positions match TRBD1. The CDR3 spans 13 residues. V was pared by 3 bases and J by 5 bases, with 3 bases of the junction left unmatched. CDR1 LNHDA and CDR2 SQIVND come from the germline V gene (reference sequence). In DNA form, the CDR3 reads TGTGCCAGTAGTATCGCAGGGGGCAACGAGCAGTACTTC. The encoded protein is CASSIAGGNEQYF.

The chain uses TRBV2 and TRBJ1-5, with D unresolved. This CDR3 region has 17 residues. V lost 9 bases and J lost 2, with 23 bases in between. CDR1 and CDR2 (germline): SNHLY, FYNNEI. The CDR3 protein is CASRGMTWNQGNQPQHF. CDR3 in DNA: TGTGCCAGTCGGGGAATGACCTGGAATCAGGGCAATCAGCCCCAGCATTTT.

This rearrangement joins TRBV5-1 to TRBJ2-5, with a weak D call TRBD2 (5 bases). V was clipped by 2 bases and J by 0 bases, with 11 bases between them. The CDR3 loop spans 15 amino acids. Germline V gene data show CDR1 as SGHRS and CDR2 as YFSETQ. The CDR3 region is CASSFASSNQETQYF. The CDR3 coding sequence is TGCGCCAGCAGCTTTGCTAGCTCCAACCAAGAGACCCAGTACTTC.

V is TRBV19 and J is TRBJ2-1; D may be TRBD1 (5 bases). This CDR3 contains 11 residues. The V end lost 6 bases, the J end lost 7 bases, and 7 bases lay between the germline ends. CDR1 and CDR2 (germline): LNHDA, SQIVND (reference sequence). CDR3 DNA: TGTGCCAGTAGAGGGGTGAATGAGCAGTTCTTC. This gives the protein CASRGVNEQFF.

Only one count was recorded for this clone. The gene calls are TRBV5-6 and TRBJ2-1, with a possible D match to TRBD2 (5 bases). Trimming stripped 4 bases from V and 2 bases from J, with 13 bases between. The CDR3 runs to 15 residues. Germline assignment: CDR1 SGHDT and CDR2 YYEEEE. CDR3: CASSRGFSTYNEQFF. CDR3 nucleotide sequence: TGTGCCAGCAGCCGCGGGTTCTCCACCTACAATGAGCAGTTCTTC.

The V call is TRBV11-2, the J call TRBJ2-5, with a tentative D call TRBD2 (5 bases). Trimming cost V 5 bases and J 2 bases, with 6 bases left between them. Germline V gene lookup returns CDR1 SGHAT and CDR2 FQNNGV. This CDR3 region has 12 residues. The CDR3 sequence is CASSREQETQYF. In DNA, the CDR3 is TGTGCCAGCAGCAGGGAGCAAGAGACCCAGTACTTC.

The V and J genes are TRBV5-4 and TRBJ2-1, with 9 bases fitting TRBD2. The V and J ends lost 4 bases and 4 bases, in that order; junction bases with no gene match: 6. The CDR3 covers 15 residues. CDR1 is SGHNT, CDR2 YYREEE, per germline (reference sequence). The CDR3 sequence: CASSLSGGTYNEQFF. Written as DNA, the CDR3 is TGTGCCAGCAGCCTGAGCGGGGGGACGTACAATGAGCAGTTCTTC.

This clone showed up just a few times. This CDR3 is CASSSTGGRTNEKLFF. CDR3 coding DNA: TGTGCCAGCAGTTCCACAGGGGGTCGGACTAATGAAAAACTGTTTTTT. V gene TRBV28 combines with J gene TRBJ1-4, with 8 bases that match TRBD1. The CDR3 is made up of 16 amino acids. The J segment lost 2 bases and the V segment lost 4 bases, leaving 6 bases of the junction unmatched. Looked up from germline, CDR1 is MDHEN and CDR2 is SYDVKM.

The chain is built from TRBV18 and TRBJ2-1; 10 nucleotides agree with TRBD1. The CDR3 is made up of 17 amino acids. CDR1 KGHSH and CDR2 LQKENI come from the germline V gene. The trim removed 0 bases at V and 7 bases at J, leaving 9 bases unmatched. The DNA for the CDR3 is TGTGCCAGCTCACCACCGGTCTGGGACAGGGGTCGAAATGAGCAGTTCTTC. It yields the protein CASSPPVWDRGRNEQFF. The full variable domain, completed using reference TRBV18 and TRBJ2-1, is NAGVMQNPRHLVRRRGQEARLRCSPMKGHSHVYWYRQLPEEGLKFMVYLQKENIIDESGMPKERFSAEFPKEGPSILRIQQVVRGDSAAYFCASSPPVWDRGRNEQFFGPGTRLTVL.

This clone was recorded only once. The rearrangement joins TRBV4-2 to TRBJ2-3; TRBD2 aligns across 15 bases. J was trimmed by 0 bases and V by 3 bases; bases with no gene match: 4. Germline V gives CDR1 LGHNA, CDR2 YNFKEQ. The CDR3 spans 18 residues. The CDR3 sequence is CASSQGLAGGMSTDTQYF. The CDR3 nucleotides are TGTGCCAGCAGCCAGGGACTAGCGGGAGGAATGAGCACAGATACGCAGTATTTT.